This T cell receptor (beta chain) derives from a study of beta chain features in type 1 diabetes. Germline V gene lookup returns CDR1 SGHRS and CDR2 YFSETQ. This CDR3 comprises 14 residues. Trimming pared 3 bases from V and 4 bases from J, leaving 11 bases between. Of the isolated RNA, all was reverse transcribed, and so the sequenced material was expressed TCRB transcripts. Data came from immunoSEQ multiplex PCR; TCRdb stores just in-frame clones and leaves some out. Of around 430,000 clones listed, about 29% were seen once; the top ten hold more than 0.055%. This clone was recorded a few times. This receptor was identified in a man younger than 30 in good health. V gene TRBV5-1 combines with J gene TRBJ2-1; D perhaps matches TRBD1 (5 bases). The specimen was naive CD4+ T cells from blood. The CDR3 sequence is CASSSMTAYNEQFF. As DNA, the CDR3 is TGCGCCAGCAGCTCTATGACAGCATACAATGAGCAGTTCTTC. The whole variable domain, filled in from reference TRBV5-1 and TRBJ2-1, reads KAGVTQTPRYLIKTRGQQVTLSCSPISGHRSVSWYQQTPGQGLQFLFEYFSETQRNKGNFPGRFSGRQFSNSRSEMNVSTLELGDSALYLCASSSMTAYNEQFFGPGTRLTVL.